Below, 32 T cell receptor beta chains from the same sample are listed, as sequenced in a study of blood T cell repertoires in COVID-19. Measured with immunoSEQ multiplex PCR; TCRdb has only the in-frame clones, and not every one. The table includes some 200,000 clones, about four fifths detected once. Material: peripheral blood. Every receptor here comes from a woman aged 45-60 years with active or convalescent COVID-19.

J is TRBJ2-7 and V is TRBV28; tentatively, D is TRBD1 (6 bases). CDR1 and CDR2 from the germline V gene are MDHEN and SYDVKM. The CDR3 spans 14 residues. Trimming took off 5 bases at V and 3 bases at J, with 14 bases between the two ends. CDR3: CASSTAGQIYEQYV. In DNA form, the CDR3 reads TGTGCCAGCAGTACCGCCGGACAGATCTACGAGCAGTACGTC.

The V and J genes are TRBV19 and TRBJ1-6; 10 bases line up with TRBD1. V trimming: 5 bases; J trimming: 7 bases; junction bases outside the gene matches: 2. The CDR3 extends over 14 amino acids. Germline V gene lookup returns CDR1 LNHDA and CDR2 SQIVND (reference sequence). The CDR3 DNA reads TGTGCCAGTAGTCGGGACAGGGGAAATTCACCCCTCCACTTT. The encoded protein is CASSRDRGNSPLHF.

V is TRBV5-8 and J is TRBJ1-5; possibly TRBD1 for D (5 bases). V shed 4 bases and J shed 9 bases, with 20 bases lying between them. Germline loops: CDR1 SGHTS, CDR2 YDEGEE. CDR3 length: 15 amino acids. CDR3 residues: CASSTNGGGKAPQHF. For the CDR3, the DNA is TGTGCCAGCAGCACTAACGGGGGGGGAAAAGCGCCCCAGCATTTT.

This rearrangement joins TRBV28 to TRBJ1-5, with D possibly matching TRBD1 (6 bases). Per germline, CDR1 MDHEN and CDR2 SYDVKM. With 5 bases removed from V and 2 bases from J, the gap between germline ends came to 10 bases. The CDR3 extends over 14 amino acids. CDR3 protein: CASSQGGGNQPQHF. CDR3 DNA: TGTGCCAGCAGTCAAGGGGGTGGCAATCAGCCCCAGCATTTT.

The chain joins TRBV7-9 to TRBJ1-6; 7 positions match TRBD1. The ends lost 5 bases at V and 6 bases at J; junction bases unmatched: 10. Germline V CDR1 and CDR2: SEHNR, FQNEAQ (reference sequence). There are 16 residues in the CDR3. The CDR3 DNA is TGTGCCAGCAGCCCAGACCGCGGGACAGCTAATTCACCCCTCCACTTT. This gives the protein CASSPDRGTANSPLHF. Combining the CDR3 with reference TRBV7-9 and TRBJ1-6 gives the whole variable domain DTGVSQNPRHKITKRGQNVTFRCDPISEHNRLYWYRQTLGQGPEFLTYFQNEAQLEKSRLLSDRFSAERPKGSFSTLEIQRTEQGDSAMYLCASSPDRGTANSPLHFGNGTRLTVT.

This clone was observed once. The chain links TRBV28 to TRBJ1-1; 8 nucleotides agree with TRBD1. Germline CDR1 MDHEN, CDR2 SYDVKM. Trimming removed 5 bases from V and 2 bases from J; junction bases left unmatched: 7. This CDR3 is built from 15 residues. This chain's CDR3 is CASSVGQGLNTEAFF. CDR3 nucleotide sequence: TGTGCCAGCAGTGTCGGACAGGGCCTTAACACTGAAGCTTTCTTT.

The chain couples TRBV12-5 to TRBJ2-1; 16 nucleotides line up with TRBD2. Germline CDR1 and CDR2: LGHNT and FRNRAP. V shed 0 bases and J 1 base; nucleotides not matched to a gene: 12. CDR3 length equals 22 residues. CDR3 region: CASGLVLRGGLAGGRSYNEQFF. The DNA of the CDR3 is TGTGCTAGTGGTTTGGTACTAAGGGGGGGACTAGCGGGAGGGAGGTCCTACAATGAGCAGTTCTTC. Full variable domain (missing parts from reference TRBV12-5 and TRBJ2-1): DARVTQTPRHKVTEMGQEVTMRCQPILGHNTVFWYRQTMMQGLELLAYFRNRAPLDDSGMPKDRFSAEMPDATLATLKIQPSEPRDSAVYFCASGLVLRGGLAGGRSYNEQFFGPGTRLTVL.

CDR3 in amino acids: CASSEGLAGYYEQFF. The CDR3 DNA sequence: TGTGCCAGCAGCGAGGGACTAGCGGGGTACTATGAGCAGTTCTTC. J is TRBJ2-1 and V is TRBV7-7; 13 positions agree with TRBD2. The trim removed 5 bases at V and 8 bases at J, leaving 6 bases unmatched. Germline values: CDR1 SSHAT, CDR2 FNYEAQ (reference sequence). This CDR3 is built from 15 residues.

This chain's CDR3 is CASSLGGQGRREQFF. In DNA, the CDR3 is TGTGCCAGCAGCTTGGGGGGACAGGGGCGGCGTGAGCAGTTCTTC. The chain joins TRBV5-4 to TRBJ2-1; 10 bases map to TRBD1. The length of the CDR3 is 15 residues. Germline loops: CDR1 SGHNT, CDR2 YYREEE (reference sequence). The V and J ends lost 0 bases and 9 bases, in that order; junction bases with no gene match: 6.

This clone was seen just once. The gene calls are TRBV6-5 and TRBJ2-7, with a weak D call TRBD1 (6 bases). Germline V lookup: CDR1 MNHEY, CDR2 SVGAGI. V lost 6 bases to trimming and J lost 3 bases, with 18 bases between them. This CDR3 is built from 15 residues. The CDR3 bases are TGTGCCAGCAGCCGGGACCAGGGGCTTGGCTACGAGCAGTACTTC. Its translation: CASSRDQGLGYEQYF.

The CDR3 region has the DNA TGTGCCACCAGTGATTGGACAGTTTACAATGAGCAGTTCTTC. It encodes CATSDWTVYNEQFF. This chain links TRBV24-1 with TRBJ2-1, with D tentatively TRBD1 (6 bases). V was shortened by 2 bases and J by 4 bases, with 8 bases between the two germline ends. CDR3 length: 14 residues. Germline V gene data show CDR1 as KGHDR and CDR2 as SFDVKD.

This chain uses TRBV30 with TRBJ2-1; possibly TRBD2 for D (5 bases). CDR1 and CDR2 (germline): GTSNPN, SVGIG (reference sequence). The CDR3 consists of 13 residues. Trimming left V 5 bases short and J 8 bases short, with 16 bases between. CDR3 residues: CAWQRLVVDEQFF. The CDR3 nucleotides are TGTGCCTGGCAGCGGTTGGTAGTCGATGAGCAGTTCTTC. Supplemented by reference TRBV30 and TRBJ2-1, the full variable domain reads SQTIHQWPATLVQPVGSPLSLECTVEGTSNPNLYWYRQAAGRGLQLLFYSVGIGQISSEVPQNLSASRPQDRQFILSSKKLLLSDSGFYLCAWQRLVVDEQFFGPGTRLTVL.

The chain has TRBV28 and TRBJ1-4, with a weak D call TRBD1 (5 bases). Trimming left V 6 bases short and J 8 bases short, with 19 bases between. This CDR3 comprises 15 residues. CDR1 and CDR2 (germline): MDHEN, SYDVKM. The CDR3 spells CASSPAGVGNEKLFF. For the CDR3, the DNA is TGTGCCAGCAGCCCGGCGGGGGTTGGTAACGAAAAACTGTTTTTT.

This chain connects TRBV2 to TRBJ2-7; 9 bases map to TRBD2. CDR1 and CDR2 from the germline V gene are SNHLY and FYNNEI. The CDR3 spans 16 residues. V lost 4 bases, J lost 3 bases, and 10 bases stayed unmatched. CDR3 DNA: TGTGCCAGCAGTGCATTCGCCCAGACTAGCGGCTACGAGCAGTACTTC. Its translation is CASSAFAQTSGYEQYF.

The chain is built from TRBV25-1 and TRBJ1-4; 8 nucleotides match TRBD1. The CDR3 runs 11 residues. CDR1 and CDR2 (germline): MGHDK, SYGVNS. J lost 11 bases, V lost 8 bases, and 4 bases had no gene match. The CDR3 bases are TGTGCCAGCCTGGACAGGGAGAAACTGTTTTTT. Residues: CASLDREKLFF. The full variable domain, with the rest looked up from reference TRBV25-1 and TRBJ1-4, is EADIYQTPRYLVIGTGKKITLECSQTMGHDKMYWYQQDPGMELHLIHYSYGVNSTEKGDLSSESTVSRIRTEHFPLTLESARPSHTSQYLCASLDREKLFFGSGTQLSVL.

The rearrangement uses TRBV5-5 and TRBJ1-3; D possibly corresponds to TRBD1 (6 bases). Germline V lookup: CDR1 SGHKS, CDR2 YYEKEE (reference sequence). The CDR3 is 16 residues long. Trimming removed 1 base from V and 0 bases from J, with 11 bases in between. DNA of the CDR3: TGTGCCAGCAGCTTGTGGGGGACAAACTCTGGAAACACCATATATTTT. This sequence encodes CASSLWGTNSGNTIYF. The variable domain in full, with the rest retrieved from reference TRBV5-5 and TRBJ1-3, is DAGVTQSPTHLIKTRGQQVTLRCSPISGHKSVSWYQQVLGQGPQFIFQYYEKEERGRGNFPDRFSARQFPNYSSELNVNALLLGDSALYLCASSLWGTNSGNTIYFGEGSWLTVV.

The chain recombines TRBV19 with TRBJ2-4, with D possibly TRBD2 on 7 matching bases. Germline CDR1 and CDR2: LNHDA and SQIVND (reference sequence). Trimming removed 8 bases at V and 0 bases at J, with 14 bases between. CDR3 length: 15 amino acids. The CDR3 coding sequence is TGTGCCAGTGGGGGGGGCAGCCTAGCCAAAAACATTCAGTACTTC. This sequence encodes CASGGGSLAKNIQYF.

This clone was observed a single time. The V call is TRBV19, the J call TRBJ1-2; D may be TRBD1 (5 bases). V was trimmed by 5 bases and J by 5 bases, leaving 12 bases between them. Germline assignment: CDR1 LNHDA and CDR2 SQIVND (reference sequence). This CDR3 contains 13 residues. The CDR3 sequence: CASSERGLYGYTF. The CDR3 nucleotides are TGTGCCAGTAGTGAAAGGGGACTTTATGGCTACACCTTC. The variable domain in full, with the rest retrieved from reference TRBV19 and TRBJ1-2, is DGGITQSPKYLFRKEGQNVTLSCEQNLNHDAMYWYRQDPGQGLRLIYYSQIVNDFQKGDIAEGYSVSREKKESFPLTVTSAQKNPTAFYLCASSERGLYGYTFGSGTRLTVV.

The chain couples TRBV5-1 to TRBJ1-1; D ambiguous. CDR3 length: 10 amino acids. The V gene lost 8 bases and the J gene lost 1 base, with 3 bases spanning the gap. Germline CDR1 and CDR2: SGHRS and YFSETQ. CDR3 in amino acids: CARRNTEAFF. The CDR3 DNA follows: TGCGCCAGGCGGAACACTGAAGCTTTCTTT.

The genes are TRBV28 and TRBJ2-1, with 8 bases matching TRBD1. CDR1 is MDHEN and CDR2 is SYDVKM in the germline V gene. This CDR3 comprises 13 residues. Trimming took 6 bases from V and 6 from J; bases not matched to a gene: 4. The CDR3 nucleotides read TGTGCCAGCAGGCGGACAGGGACCAATGAGCAGTTCTTC. It translates to CASRRTGTNEQFF. Using reference TRBV28 and TRBJ2-1 for the parts outside the CDR3, the full variable domain is DVKVTQSSRYLVKRTGEKVFLECVQDMDHENMFWYRQDPGLGLRLIYFSYDVKMKEKGDIPEGYSVSREKKERFSLILESASTNQTSMYLCASRRTGTNEQFFGPGTRLTVL.

In its sample, this clone was seen a few times. This chain uses TRBV28 with TRBJ1-1; 7 bases map to TRBD1. The CDR3 runs to 15 residues. Germline CDR1 reads MDHEN; CDR2 reads SYDVKM. V shed 6 bases and J 3 bases; nucleotides not matched to a gene: 10. DNA for the CDR3: TGTGCCAGCAGACCTACAGGGGCAGGGTACACTGAAGCTTTCTTT. Translating it yields CASRPTGAGYTEAFF.

The chain employs TRBV6-5 and TRBJ1-2; a weak D match, TRBD1 (5 bases). The V gene's germline CDR1 is MNHEY and CDR2 SVGAGI. With 2 bases removed from V and 6 bases from J, the gap between germline ends came to 10 bases. The CDR3 sequence is 13 residues long. In DNA form, the CDR3 reads TGTGCCAGCAGTTACAGGGGAGGTGATGGCTACACCTTC. Translated, it gives CASSYRGGDGYTF.

The chain combines TRBV10-2 with TRBJ2-3; 7 bases line up with TRBD1. Germline V lookup: CDR1 WSHSY, CDR2 SAAADI. V shed 6 bases and J 1 base; nucleotides not matched to a gene: 10. There are 16 residues in the CDR3. The CDR3 region is CASRSVGGPGTDTQYF. CDR3 in DNA: TGCGCCAGCAGGAGTGTAGGGGGCCCTGGCACAGATACGCAGTATTTT.

The CDR3 here is CASSEKRGNTIYF. DNA for the CDR3: TGTGCCAGCAGTGAAAAACGGGGGAACACCATATATTTT. The rearrangement joins TRBV6-1 to TRBJ1-3, with D possibly matching TRBD1 (5 bases). This CDR3 is built from 13 residues. The V and J ends lost 2 bases and 7 bases respectively, with 9 bases between them. The V gene's germline CDR1 is MNHNS and CDR2 SASEGT.

The V gene is TRBV10-3, the J gene TRBJ2-5; 9 positions agree with TRBD1. This CDR3 contains 15 residues. Losses at the gene ends were 4 bases for V and 5 bases for J; bases not matched to a gene: 8. Germline V gene sequence: CDR1 ENHRY, CDR2 SYGVKD. The DNA for the CDR3 is TGTGCCATCAGTGCAGGGGGACAGGGAAGGGAGACCCAGTACTTC. This gives the protein CAISAGGQGRETQYF.

This CDR3 is CASSQDIAVPRQFF. For the CDR3, the DNA is TGTGCCAGCAGCCAAGATATAGCGGTTCCGCGACAGTTCTTC. The chain is built from TRBV3-1 (or the pseudogene TRBV3-2) and TRBJ2-1, with D possibly TRBD2 on 6 matching bases. Germline V gives CDR1 LGHDT, CDR2 YNNKEL (reference sequence). This CDR3 contains 14 residues. V lost 0 bases, J lost 13 bases, and 16 bases lay in between.

J is TRBJ1-5 and V is TRBV28, with 9 bases identical to TRBD1. Germline trimming cut 6 bases from V and 3 bases from J; bases unmatched to any gene: 3. Germline values: CDR1 MDHEN, CDR2 SYDVKM. CDR3 length equals 14 residues. The CDR3 spells CASRWTGDNQPQHF. CDR3 sequence (DNA): TGTGCCAGCAGATGGACAGGGGACAATCAGCCCCAGCATTTT.

The gene calls are TRBV5-1 and TRBJ1-4; 10 bases line up with TRBD1. Trimming at V came to 0 bases and at J to 7 bases, leaving 9 bases not matched to a gene. The CDR3 length is 17 residues. The germline V gene has CDR1 SGHRS and CDR2 YFSETQ. CDR3 in amino acids: CASSLGQGAKGREKLFF. The CDR3 bases are TGCGCCAGCAGCTTGGGACAGGGGGCGAAAGGACGTGAAAAACTGTTTTTT.

The chain combines TRBV5-5 with TRBJ1-2; TRBD1 matches 8 bases. V was clipped by 3 bases and J by 0 bases; unmatched bases: 1. CDR1 and CDR2 from the germline V gene are SGHKS and YYEKEE (reference sequence). The CDR3 runs 14 residues. The DNA for the CDR3 is TGTGCCAGCAGCTCACAGGGGGCTAACTATGGCTACACCTTC. It specifies CASSSQGANYGYTF.

The rearrangement uses TRBV25-1 and TRBJ2-3; D is perhaps TRBD2 (6 bases). The germline CDR1 and CDR2 sequences are MGHDK and SYGVNS. This CDR3 comprises 14 residues. Trimming stripped 5 bases from V and 4 bases from J, with 13 bases between. CDR3 protein: CASSSRRGADTQYF. The CDR3, as DNA: TGTGCCAGCAGTTCAAGGAGGGGCGCAGATACGCAGTATTTT.

This clone was recorded a few times. The V gene is TRBV6-4, the J gene TRBJ1-4; 7 nucleotides line up with TRBD1. Germline assignment: CDR1 MRHNA and CDR2 SNTAGT. The V segment lost 2 bases and the J segment 4 bases; nucleotides outside the gene matches: 16. This CDR3 contains 19 residues. The CDR3 spells CASSDPQCPGQPHNEKLFF. In nucleotides, the CDR3 is TGTGCCAGCAGTGACCCGCAATGCCCGGGACAGCCCCATAATGAAAAACTGTTTTTT.

The chain has TRBV5-6 and TRBJ2-7, with TRBD1 matching 8 bases. CDR1 is SGHDT and CDR2 is YYEEEE in the germline V gene. With V trimmed by 1 base and J by 0 bases, 6 bases remained unmatched. This CDR3 is built from 16 residues. The CDR3 sequence: CASSLIRDRFSYEQYF. CDR3 DNA: TGTGCCAGCAGCTTGATCCGGGACAGGTTCTCCTACGAGCAGTACTTC.